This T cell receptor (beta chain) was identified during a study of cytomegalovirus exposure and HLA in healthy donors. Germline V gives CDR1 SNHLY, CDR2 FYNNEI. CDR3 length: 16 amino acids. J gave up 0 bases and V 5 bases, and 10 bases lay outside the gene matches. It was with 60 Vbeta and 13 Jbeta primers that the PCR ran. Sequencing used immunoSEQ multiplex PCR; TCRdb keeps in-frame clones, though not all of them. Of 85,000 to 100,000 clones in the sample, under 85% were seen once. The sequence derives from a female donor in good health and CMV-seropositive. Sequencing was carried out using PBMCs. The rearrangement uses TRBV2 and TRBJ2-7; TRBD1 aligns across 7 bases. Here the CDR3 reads CASSPITGVSSYEQYF. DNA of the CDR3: TGTGCCAGCAGTCCTATAACAGGGGTGAGCTCCTACGAGCAGTACTTC.